The 22 T cell receptor beta chains reported below all come from one sample, sequenced in a study of beta chain features in type 1 diabetes. Study-level points and caveats: Shorter TCRB CDR3s, moderately but significantly so, were found in Type 1 diabetes patients in all four CD4+ subsets.

Expressed TCRB transcripts were sequenced because the entire RNA isolate underwent reverse transcription. Sequencing was performed with immunoSEQ multiplex PCR; in TCRdb, only in-frame clones are kept and a portion is missing. Of around 250,000 clones listed, around 13% were seen once; the top ten hold about 0.02%. The antigens these receptors bind are not known. The sequenced sample was naive CD4+ T cells from blood. Receptors originate from a man aged 25 to 45 with type 1 diabetes.

The V and J genes are TRBV11-2 and TRBJ2-5, with a weak D call TRBD2 (5 bases). CDR1 and CDR2 from the germline V gene are SGHAT and FQNNGV. V was cut by 1 base and J by 5 bases, with 8 bases left in between. The CDR3 consists of 13 residues. The CDR3 nucleotides are TGTGCCAGCAGCTTAGCGGGGTTCGAGACCCAGTACTTC. It codes for CASSLAGFETQYF.

V gene TRBV30 combines with J gene TRBJ2-3; 8 bases map to TRBD1. V gave up 5 bases and J gave up 2 bases; unmatched junction bases: 9. The CDR3 runs 15 residues. Germline loops: CDR1 GTSNPN, CDR2 SVGIG (reference sequence). The CDR3 reads CAWEDRDRTTDTQYF. For the CDR3, the DNA is TGTGCCTGGGAGGACCGGGACAGGACCACAGATACGCAGTATTTT. Drawing the rest from reference TRBV30 and TRBJ2-3, the complete variable domain is SQTIHQWPATLVQPVGSPLSLECTVEGTSNPNLYWYRQAAGRGLQLLFYSVGIGQISSEVPQNLSASRPQDRQFILSSKKLLLSDSGFYLCAWEDRDRTTDTQYFGPGTRLTVL.

There are a few counts of this clone. The V gene is TRBV6-5, the J gene TRBJ2-1; 7 bases agree with TRBD1. This CDR3 region has 14 residues. Germline V CDR1 and CDR2: MNHEY, SVGAGI. V was clipped by 2 bases and J by 7 bases; unmatched bases: 5. The CDR3 loop reads CASSYGKQGNEQFF. CDR3 in DNA: TGTGCCAGCAGTTACGGCAAACAGGGGAATGAGCAGTTCTTC.

This clone was found a few times. The chain uses TRBV5-1 and TRBJ2-2; 8 bases fit TRBD1. CDR3 size: 15 residues. Per germline, CDR1 SGHRS and CDR2 YFSETQ. The junction had 7 bases not matched to a gene; V was cut back by 5 bases and J by 4 bases. CDR3 DNA sequence: TGCGCCAGCAGTGGCAGGACAGGGAGCACCGGGGAGCTGTTTTTT. This codes for CASSGRTGSTGELFF.

This clone was counted between two and nine times. The chain combines TRBV18 with TRBJ2-7; possibly TRBD1 for D (5 bases). V lost 6 bases, J lost 4 bases, and 16 bases lay in between. This CDR3 region has 14 residues. Germline CDR1 is KGHSH and CDR2 is LQKENI. The DNA for the CDR3 is TGTGCCAGCTCCCCGGGCAGTACAGGATACGAGCAGTACTTC. Translation gives CASSPGSTGYEQYF.

This clone was seen a few times. The chain joins TRBV27 to TRBJ1-1, with D possibly TRBD1 on 5 matching bases. The germline V gene encodes CDR1 MNHEY and CDR2 SMNVEV (reference sequence). The CDR3 runs to 15 residues. V dropped 6 bases and J dropped 7 bases, with 21 bases sitting between them. CDR3 nucleotide sequence: TGTGCCAGCAGGACCAGGGTAGGGGCGCGCGATGAAGCTTTCTTT. It is translated as CASRTRVGARDEAFF.

This clone was found a few times. This sequence joins TRBV19 and TRBJ2-3, with 10 positions matching TRBD2. Losses at the gene ends were 2 bases for V and 5 bases for J; bases not matched to a gene: 7. This CDR3 spans 16 amino acids. Germline V CDR1 and CDR2: LNHDA, SQIVND (reference sequence). The CDR3 region is CASSIRSGRAGDTQYF. The CDR3 DNA reads TGTGCCAGTAGTATAAGAAGCGGGAGGGCCGGAGATACGCAGTATTTT. Variable domain in full (rest from reference TRBV19 and TRBJ2-3): DGGITQSPKYLFRKEGQNVTLSCEQNLNHDAMYWYRQDPGQGLRLIYYSQIVNDFQKGDIAEGYSVSREKKESFPLTVTSAQKNPTAFYLCASSIRSGRAGDTQYFGPGTRLTVL.

The V call is TRBV21-1, the J call TRBJ1-5. TRBV21-1 is a listed pseudogene. This CDR3 comprises 14 residues. The CDR3 protein is CASSKGGSSWSQHF. The CDR3 DNA is TGTGCCAGCAGCAAAGGAGGGTCCTCATGGTCCCAGCATTTT.

This chain joins TRBV15 and TRBJ1-1; D gene uncertain. The CDR3 consists of 19 residues. V was cut by 1 base and J by 1 base, with 22 bases left in between. The germline V gene has CDR1 LNHNV and CDR2 YYDKDF (reference sequence). The CDR3 region has the DNA TGTGCCACCAGCAGAGTGGTTCCTGTGTTGGGCGGGAGGAACACTGAAGCTTTCTTT. This translates into CATSRVVPVLGGRNTEAFF.

CDR3 sequence (DNA): TGTGCCAGCAGAAGGAGGGCGGCCCAAGAGACCCAGTACTTC. This sequence encodes CASRRRAAQETQYF. The J gene is TRBJ2-5, the V gene TRBV6-5, with D possibly being TRBD2 (6 bases). The germline gives CDR1 MNHEY, CDR2 SVGAGI. CDR3 length equals 14 residues. V was trimmed by 6 bases and J by 1 base, leaving 12 bases between them.

The chain is built from TRBV19 and TRBJ2-3, with D maybe TRBD2 (7 bases). The germline V and J ends were trimmed by 4 bases and 6 bases, with 23 bases remaining between them. Germline values: CDR1 LNHDA, CDR2 SQIVND (reference sequence). This CDR3 is built from 17 residues. The chain's CDR3 is CASSSTRGARTLDTQYF. CDR3 nucleotides: TGTGCCAGTAGTAGCACTCGGGGGGCGAGAACCTTGGATACGCAGTATTTT.

A few counts support this clone. This chain links TRBV29-1 with TRBJ1-2, with TRBD1 as a possible D gene (6 bases). Germline CDR1 and CDR2: SQVTM and ANQGSEA. CDR3 size: 12 residues. Between the trimmed V and J ends, which lost 3 bases and 8 bases, there was a span of 13 bases. The CDR3 sequence: CSVEGGASGYTF. The DNA for the CDR3 is TGCAGCGTTGAGGGGGGGGCAAGCGGCTACACCTTC.

This chain connects TRBV7-9 to TRBJ2-7; no clear D. Germline V gives CDR1 SEHNR, CDR2 FQNEAQ (reference sequence). Trimming took off 1 base at V and 5 bases at J, with 12 bases between the two ends. The CDR3 sequence is 14 residues long. For the CDR3, the DNA is TGTGCCAGCAGCTTAGAGTCCGGGTTCGACGAGCAGTACTTC. Protein: CASSLESGFDEQYF.

This clone has more than one count but fewer than ten. The gene calls are TRBV19 and TRBJ2-1, with D possibly being TRBD1 (6 bases). Germline loops: CDR1 LNHDA, CDR2 SQIVND (reference sequence). This CDR3 has 15 amino acids. The V and J ends lost 3 bases and 9 bases respectively, with 18 bases between them. The CDR3 spells CASSIDGRGPGEQFF. DNA for the CDR3: TGTGCCAGTAGTATTGATGGCAGGGGCCCGGGTGAGCAGTTCTTC.

The CDR3 bases are TGTGCCAGCAGCGTAGCTCAGCGTCCCACCGGGGAGCTGTTTTTT. It translates to CASSVAQRPTGELFF. This rearrangement joins TRBV9 to TRBJ2-2; D not certain. Germline lookup yields CDR1 SGDLS and CDR2 YYNGEE. The CDR3 runs 15 residues. V lost 0 bases and J 4 bases, leaving 10 bases between the germline ends.

This chain links TRBV6-6 with TRBJ2-5, with 7 bases that match TRBD2. CDR3 length equals 12 residues. Germline V CDR1 and CDR2: MNHNY, SVGAGI (reference sequence). J was trimmed by 5 bases and V by 10 bases; bases with no gene match: 7. The CDR3 is CAIRGSSETQYF. DNA for the CDR3: TGTGCCATACGCGGGAGTTCGGAGACCCAGTACTTC.

A word on this clone: Other DNA sequences in the same sample also yield this CDR3. The V call is TRBV5-1, the J call TRBJ2-1; TRBD2 aligns across 7 bases. This CDR3 is 15 amino acids long. CDR1 SGHRS and CDR2 YFSETQ come from the germline V gene. J gave up 5 bases and V 0 bases, and 5 bases lay outside the gene matches. The DNA for the CDR3 is TGCGCCAGCAGCTTGGGTGCTAGCGGCAACAATGAGCAGTTCTTC. It encodes CASSLGASGNNEQFF.

Only a few counts were recorded for this clone. The rearrangement joins TRBV11-2 to TRBJ2-1; D is perhaps TRBD2 (6 bases). Germline V gene sequence: CDR1 SGHAT, CDR2 FQNNGV. The CDR3 length is 15 residues. V was clipped by 5 bases and J by 8 bases, with 19 bases between them. CDR3: CASSRLGIGADEQFF. The CDR3 DNA follows: TGTGCCAGCAGCCGACTAGGGATCGGTGCGGATGAGCAGTTCTTC.

The J gene is TRBJ2-3, the V gene TRBV6-5, with 10 nucleotides matching TRBD1. V shed 8 bases, J shed 3 bases, and the junction held 2 bases outside the gene matches. Germline-derived CDR1 and CDR2 are MNHEY and SVGAGI. This CDR3 has 13 residues. The CDR3 reads CASWGQGTDTQYF. DNA of the CDR3: TGTGCCAGCTGGGGACAGGGGACAGATACGCAGTATTTT.

This clone was detected only a few times. The V and J genes are TRBV6-1 and TRBJ2-2; maybe TRBD2 (6 bases). The V gene lost 7 bases and the J gene lost 2 bases, with 14 bases spanning the gap. The CDR3 runs 15 residues. Per the germline V gene, CDR1 is MNHNS and CDR2 is SASEGT. CDR3 nucleotide sequence: TGTGCCAGCACCCCTTGGAGGGGAAACACCGGGGAGCTGTTTTTT. Translating gives CASTPWRGNTGELFF.

This clone turned up a few times. The V call is TRBV2, the J call TRBJ1-6; D is perhaps TRBD1 (5 bases). CDR3 length: 12 amino acids. The germline V and J ends were trimmed by 11 bases and 5 bases, with 10 bases remaining between them. The germline V gene has CDR1 SNHLY and CDR2 FYNNEI. The CDR3 DNA reads as TGTGCCGGAAAGGGGAATAATTCACCCCTCCACTTT. This codes for CAGKGNNSPLHF.

This clone was recorded a few times. The gene calls are TRBV7-9 and TRBJ1-2; tentatively, D is TRBD1 (5 bases). The ends were cut back, 4 bases at V and 2 bases at J, with 11 bases in the middle. CDR1 and CDR2 from the germline V gene are SEHNR and FQNEAQ (reference sequence). The CDR3 runs to 14 residues. The CDR3: CASSSGGGNYGYTF. The CDR3 coding sequence is TGTGCCAGCAGCTCCGGCGGGGGGAACTATGGCTACACCTTC.